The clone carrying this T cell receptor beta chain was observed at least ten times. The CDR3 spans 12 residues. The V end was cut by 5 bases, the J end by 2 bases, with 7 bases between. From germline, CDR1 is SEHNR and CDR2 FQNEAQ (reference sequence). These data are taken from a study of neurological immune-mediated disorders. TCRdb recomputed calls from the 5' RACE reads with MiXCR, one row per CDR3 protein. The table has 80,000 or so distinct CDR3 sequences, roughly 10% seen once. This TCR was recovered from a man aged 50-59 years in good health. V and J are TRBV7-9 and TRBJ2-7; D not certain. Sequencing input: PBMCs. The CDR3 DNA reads TGTGCCAGCAGCCCACCTCCCTACGAGCAGTACTTC. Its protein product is CASSPPPYEQYF.